A selection of T cell receptor beta chains follows, all from one sample in a study of cytomegalovirus exposure and HLA in healthy donors. The assay was immunoSEQ multiplex PCR, and TCRdb's table has in-frame clones only and misses some. The repertoire holds 140,000 to 150,000 clones, with about three fifths as singletons. Source material: PBMCs. These receptors came from a male donor in good health and CMV-seronegative. Each CDR3 is given with its conserved first and last residue.

v_gene | CDR3aa
TRBV7-6 | CASSPGTGQINEKLFF
TRBV6-5 | CASSYSGGDGANVLTF
TRBV28 | CASNPGSSYEQYF
TRBV28 | CASSFGGRGSNQPQHF
TRBV5-6 | CASSAQDRGAFF
TRBV30 | CAWSGYPQGESSYNSPLHF
TRBV7-8 | CASSPWGNSPLHF
TRBV10-1 | CASSGAGLAVSGSGANVLTF
TRBV29-1 | CSVVGSLNEKLFF
TRBV18 | CASSPGTGAYEQYF
TRBV5-1 | CASSLDGAMTGQETQYF
TRBV28 | CASSSAFGYTGISSPLHF
TRBV2 | CASSITGQDGTATNEKLFF
TRBV6-5 | CASSYGDRAGDGYTF
TRBV27 | CASSLGAAANYGYTF
TRBV7-6 | CASSSAGSGNTIYF
TRBV7-9 | CASTPRAQNTGELFF
TRBV5-5 | CASSLQGTPETQYF
TRBV2 | CASSGQARYGYTF
TRBV10-3 | CAIREATGYGNTIYF
TRBV11-1 | CASTIDPRLRLSYTF
TRBV19 | CAIYTGATIYF
TRBV9 | CASSVGQDQETQYF
TRBV5-8 | CASSFILRGSTYEQYF
TRBV28 | CASTAGDRNHQPQHF
TRBV4-1 | CASSQQNHGEYEQYF
TRBV2 | CASSDPLAGDTGELFF
TRBV21-1 | CASRLQRTSPYTDTQYF
TRBV6-5 | CASTFARGLGSPLHF
TRBV28 | CASSRTGWGRGLQYF
TRBV19 | CASRGQGARYGYTF
TRBV7-8 | CASSLGAYYEQYF
TRBV15 | CATSRGGGMESNQPQHF
TRBV9 | CASSVGPSGGSYQETQYF
TRBV6-6 | CASAWSLGNQPQHF
TRBV2 | CASSETSGIGGQETQYF
TRBV2 | CASRDTGTSGGAYEQYF
TRBV5-4 | CASSLDQRSTDTQYF
TRBV7-2 | CASSFKGQLLNTEAFF
TRBV30 | CASGTPNTEAFF
TRBV19 | CASSSRSGGVYNEQFF
TRBV19 | CASSIHRGAGTEAFF
TRBV19 | CASSATDRINEKLFF
TRBV7-9 | CSSSQSQQGFYGYTF
TRBV5-4 | CAGSLANVPSYEQYF
TRBV10-3 | CAISVRGVYEQYF
TRBV9 | CASSVGTASGNTIYF
TRBV27 | CASSLSGTDTGELFF
TRBV7-9 | CASSLGRGGGLEETQYF
TRBV5-8 | CASNPTGATNEKLFF